This TCR beta chain derives from a study of blood T cell repertoires in COVID-19. About the study: Samples of COVID-19 (acute and convalescent) were obtained from the United States, Italy and Spain. Sample material is recorded as cDNA or gDNA derived from T cells, B-cell-depleted T cells, or PBMCs.

This clone was recorded once. V gave up 3 bases and J gave up 0 bases, with 10 bases separating them. Germline V gene data show CDR1 as MRHNA and CDR2 as SNTAGT. CDR3 length: 15 residues. Under the authors' procedure: Cell counts per sample came from amplifying reference gene primers. Assay: immunoSEQ multiplex PCR; the TCRdb copy retains only in-frame clones and omits some. V, J and clone size are taken as reported in that table, and D and trimming were inferred from the DNA itself. The sample holds around 250,000 clones, about four fifths seen once. The source of this sequence is a man older than 75 with acute or convalescent COVID-19. The sequencing input was peripheral blood. The chain uses TRBV6-4 and TRBJ2-3; weak D call: TRBD1 (5 bases). The CDR3 nucleotides are TGTGCCAGCAGTGAGCAGGGTGGGAGCACAGATACGCAGTATTTT. Residues: CASSEQGGSTDTQYF.